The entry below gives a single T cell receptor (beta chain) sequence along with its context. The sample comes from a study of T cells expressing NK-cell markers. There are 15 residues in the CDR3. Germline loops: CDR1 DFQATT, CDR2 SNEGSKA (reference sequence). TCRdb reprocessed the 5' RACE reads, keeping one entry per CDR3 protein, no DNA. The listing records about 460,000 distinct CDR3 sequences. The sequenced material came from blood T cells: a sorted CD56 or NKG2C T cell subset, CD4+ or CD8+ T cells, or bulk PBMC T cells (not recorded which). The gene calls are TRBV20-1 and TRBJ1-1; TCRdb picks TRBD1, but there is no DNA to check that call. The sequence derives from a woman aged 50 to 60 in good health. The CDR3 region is CSAIDSGTKNTEAFF.